This passage covers 26 T cell receptor beta chains from one sample sequenced in a study of shared clonotypes between healthy human individuals. Measured with immunoSEQ multiplex PCR; TCRdb has only the in-frame clones, and not every one. The data hold under 2,500,000 clones, with approximately 96% observed a single time. Source material: naive CD4+ T cells sorted from blood. Subset described: CD45RA+ positively selected. The receptors here all came from a man younger than 35 in good health.

The chain combines TRBV11-2 with TRBJ2-7; no definite D call. CDR3 length: 14 residues. The germline gives CDR1 SGHAT, CDR2 FQNNGV. Trimming took off 1 base at V and 1 base at J, with 8 bases between the two ends. CDR3 region: CASSLAAFSYEQYF. In DNA form, the CDR3 reads TGTGCCAGCAGCTTAGCGGCCTTTTCCTACGAGCAGTACTTC. Drawing the rest from reference TRBV11-2 and TRBJ2-7, the complete variable domain is EAGVAQSPRYKIIEKRQSVAFWCNPISGHATLYWYQQILGQGPKLLIQFQNNGVVDDSQLPKDRFSAERLKGVDSTLKIQPAKLEDSAVYLCASSLAAFSYEQYFGPGTRLTVT.

J is TRBJ1-1 and V is TRBV27, with D possibly matching TRBD1 (5 bases). There are 16 residues in the CDR3. V dropped 2 bases and J dropped 12 bases, with 25 bases sitting between them. Germline V gene sequence: CDR1 MNHEY, CDR2 SMNVEV (reference sequence). The CDR3 region is CASSLTVGGGLTGTFF. In nucleotides, the CDR3 is TGTGCCAGCAGTTTAACGGTCGGGGGAGGGCTTACGGGGACTTTCTTT.

The chain is built from TRBV19 and TRBJ2-1; D is unresolved. Trimming cost V 7 bases and J 8 bases, with 18 bases left between them. Germline CDR1 LNHDA, CDR2 SQIVND (reference sequence). CDR3 length: 14 amino acids. This CDR3 reads CASTSVASSHEQFF. CDR3 coding DNA: TGTGCCAGTACCAGCGTAGCCTCATCCCATGAGCAGTTCTTC. Supplemented by reference TRBV19 and TRBJ2-1, the full variable domain reads DGGITQSPKYLFRKEGQNVTLSCEQNLNHDAMYWYRQDPGQGLRLIYYSQIVNDFQKGDIAEGYSVSREKKESFPLTVTSAQKNPTAFYLCASTSVASSHEQFFGPGTRLTVL.

This clone was picked up one time. The chain uses TRBV5-1 and TRBJ1-1; no clear D. V was pared by 8 bases and J by 4 bases, with 12 bases between. In germline, CDR1 is SGHRS, CDR2 YFSETQ. This CDR3 has 12 amino acids. The CDR3 nucleotides read TGCGCCAGAACCCCAATCCGCACTGAAGCTTTCTTT. Protein: CARTPIRTEAFF.

The rearrangement uses TRBV4-1 and TRBJ2-1; possibly TRBD2 for D (7 bases). Germline assignment: CDR1 MGHRA and CDR2 YSYEKL. V was clipped by 7 bases and J by 7 bases, with 20 bases between them. The CDR3 totals 15 residues. The CDR3 spells CASILQPGGLNEQFF. CDR3 nucleotide sequence: TGCGCCAGCATCCTTCAGCCCGGGGGGCTTAATGAGCAGTTCTTC.

In nucleotides, the CDR3 is TGTGCCAGCAGCTTAGGTCGGTTCTCGGGGTACGAGCAGTACTTC. It is translated as CASSLGRFSGYEQYF. The rearrangement uses TRBV7-2 and TRBJ2-7, with D possibly TRBD2 on 5 matching bases. Germline CDR1 SGHTA, CDR2 FQGNSA. V was trimmed by 1 base and J by 4 bases, leaving 14 bases between them. This CDR3 spans 15 amino acids.

The chain couples TRBV9 to TRBJ2-7; D is unclear. Looked up from germline, CDR1 is SGDLS and CDR2 is YYNGEE. Between the trimmed V and J ends, which lost 4 bases and 0 bases, there was a span of 11 bases. The CDR3 length is 14 residues. The CDR3, as DNA: TGTGCCAGCAGCCCCCGACCCAGCTCCTACGAGCAGTACTTC. Translated, it gives CASSPRPSSYEQYF.

This clone was detected only once. This rearrangement joins TRBV30 to TRBJ1-5; D is uncertain. The CDR3 covers 16 residues. Germline CDR1 reads GTSNPN; CDR2 reads SVGIG (reference sequence). V lost 0 bases, J lost 3 bases, and 15 bases lay in between. Here the CDR3 reads CAWSVRSAGPNQPQHF. As DNA, the CDR3 is TGTGCCTGGAGTGTACGGTCGGCAGGCCCCAATCAGCCCCAGCATTTT.

The V call is TRBV7-3, the J call TRBJ1-3; D is unclear. Germline CDR1 SGHTA, CDR2 FQGTGA. Trimming removed 1 base from V and 2 bases from J, with 9 bases in between. The CDR3 totals 15 residues. The CDR3: CASSLMGAAGNTIYF. CDR3 coding DNA: TGTGCCAGCAGCTTAATGGGAGCGGCTGGAAACACCATATATTTT.

The rearrangement joins TRBV27 to TRBJ2-4, with unresolved D. The length of the CDR3 is 15 residues. Trimming took off 7 bases at V and 0 bases at J, with 13 bases between the two ends. Per germline, CDR1 MNHEY and CDR2 SMNVEV (reference sequence). For the CDR3, the DNA is TGTGCCAGCACCGACTTGGGCTTAGCCAAAAACATTCAGTACTTC. Its protein is CASTDLGLAKNIQYF.

CDR3 DNA sequence: TGTGCCAGCAGCGTAGCTCTGCGGGAAACCTCCTACAATGAGCAGTTCTTC. Protein sequence: CASSVALRETSYNEQFF. The chain links TRBV9 to TRBJ2-1; maybe TRBD2 (6 bases). Germline V gives CDR1 SGDLS, CDR2 YYNGEE. V lost 0 bases, J lost 0 bases, and 13 bases lay in between. The CDR3 loop spans 17 amino acids.

The V and J genes are TRBV2 and TRBJ2-5; D may match TRBD1 or TRBD2 (5 bases each). The CDR3 extends over 12 amino acids. V was cut by 4 bases and J by 4 bases, with 7 bases left in between. Looked up from germline, CDR1 is SNHLY and CDR2 is FYNNEI. CDR3 nucleotides: TGTGCCAGCAGTGGAGGGGTAGAGACCCAGTACTTC. Residues: CASSGGVETQYF.

This chain links TRBV29-1 with TRBJ2-3; D uncertain. V shed 4 bases and J shed 2 bases, with 7 bases lying between them. CDR1 SQVTM and CDR2 ANQGSEA come from the germline V gene. The CDR3 length is 12 residues. Here the CDR3 reads CSVVFLTDTQYF. The CDR3, as DNA: TGCAGCGTTGTATTCCTCACAGATACGCAGTATTTT.

A few counts support this clone. V gene TRBV7-9 combines with J gene TRBJ1-1; D is ambiguous. Trimming removed 1 base at V and 11 bases at J, with 14 bases between. CDR3 length: 13 residues. CDR1 SEHNR and CDR2 FQNEAQ come from the germline V gene (reference sequence). CDR3 amino acids: CASSLGVVGQAFF. The CDR3 DNA reads as TGTGCCAGCAGCTTAGGTGTAGTTGGTCAGGCTTTCTTT.

V and J are TRBV6-6 and TRBJ2-1, with D perhaps matching TRBD1 (5 bases). CDR1 is MNHNY and CDR2 is SVGAGI in the germline V gene (reference sequence). V was cut by 2 bases and J by 7 bases, with 15 bases left in between. The CDR3 runs to 15 residues. CDR3 sequence reads: CASSYSRALPNEQFF. The DNA for the CDR3 is TGTGCCAGCAGTTACAGCAGGGCCTTACCGAATGAGCAGTTCTTC.

The chain is built from TRBV6-5 and TRBJ2-7, with D possibly matching TRBD2 (6 bases). In germline, CDR1 is MNHEY, CDR2 SVGAGI. The V and J ends lost 2 bases and 2 bases respectively, with 13 bases between them. The CDR3 runs to 15 residues. CDR3 DNA sequence: TGTGCCAGCAGTTACCAACGGGGAGGCCCCTACGAGCAGTACTTC. It specifies CASSYQRGGPYEQYF.

This chain links TRBV6-5 with TRBJ2-1; 7 nucleotides agree with TRBD1. CDR3 length: 14 residues. Germline CDR1 reads MNHEY; CDR2 reads SVGAGI. J lost 7 bases, V lost 4 bases, and 7 bases had no gene match. The CDR3 DNA reads TGTGCCAGCAGTTGGGCCGGGACAGTAAATGAGCAGTTCTTC. It translates to CASSWAGTVNEQFF.

The chain has TRBV9 and TRBJ2-5; 7 bases line up with TRBD2. V lost 0 bases, J lost 3 bases, and 5 bases stayed unmatched. Germline assignment: CDR1 SGDLS and CDR2 YYNGEE. The CDR3 extends over 15 amino acids. As DNA, the CDR3 is TGTGCCAGCAGCGTAGCGGCTAGCGGTAAAGAGACCCAGTACTTC. As protein: CASSVAASGKETQYF.

Remarks on this clone: This specimen includes other DNA sequences encoding the same CDR3. This sequence joins TRBV7-2 and TRBJ1-5; TRBD1 is a possible D gene (6 bases). Germline V gene data show CDR1 as SGHTA and CDR2 as FQGNSA. V lost 2 bases and J lost 2, with 10 bases in between. The CDR3 loop spans 15 amino acids. CDR3 in amino acids: CASSLKGGGNQPQHF. The CDR3 bases are TGTGCCAGCAGCTTAAAGGGGGGAGGCAATCAGCCCCAGCATTTT. The full variable domain, with the rest looked up from reference TRBV7-2 and TRBJ1-5, is GAGVSQSPSNKVTEKGKDVELRCDPISGHTALYWYRQSLGQGLEFLIYFQGNSAPDKSGLPSDRFSAERTGGSVSTLTIQRTQQEDSAVYLCASSLKGGGNQPQHFGDGTRLSIL.

The chain has TRBV28 and TRBJ2-5, with TRBD2 identical over 7 bases. There are 15 residues in the CDR3. Germline trimming cut 2 bases from V and 5 bases from J; bases unmatched to any gene: 8. Germline CDR1 MDHEN, CDR2 SYDVKM. The CDR3 region has the DNA TGTGCCAGCAGTTTACCGCGGGGGTGGGAGGAGACCCAGTACTTC. Translation gives CASSLPRGWEETQYF.

The J gene is TRBJ2-5, the V gene TRBV5-1; D is ambiguous. The CDR3 totals 13 residues. Trimming took 1 base from V and 2 from J, leaving 6 bases between them. The V gene's germline CDR1 is SGHRS and CDR2 YFSETQ. The CDR3 bases are TGCGCCAGCAGCTTGCCCTTACAAGAGACCCAGTACTTC. It yields the protein CASSLPLQETQYF.

The chain joins TRBV5-1 to TRBJ2-7; TRBD1 matches at 8 bases. Germline V gene data show CDR1 as SGHRS and CDR2 as YFSETQ. The CDR3 has 15 amino acids. Trimming removed 4 bases from V and 2 bases from J; junction bases left unmatched: 8. This CDR3 is CASSPMTGAAYEQYF. The CDR3 bases are TGCGCCAGCAGCCCTATGACAGGGGCTGCCTACGAGCAGTACTTC.

CDR3 loop: CAWRAWDTGSDTQYF. The CDR3 coding sequence is TGTGCCTGGAGGGCTTGGGACACAGGGTCAGATACGCAGTATTTT. The chain employs TRBV30 and TRBJ2-3; possibly TRBD1 for D (6 bases). The CDR3 is made up of 15 amino acids. Germline V gives CDR1 GTSNPN, CDR2 SVGIG (reference sequence). V lost 3 bases and J 4 bases, leaving 17 bases between the germline ends.

This clone was detected only once. The J gene is TRBJ1-1, the V gene TRBV27; D remains unclear. The V end lost 1 base, the J end lost 4 bases, and 10 bases lay between the germline ends. CDR3 length: 14 amino acids. Germline V lookup: CDR1 MNHEY, CDR2 SMNVEV (reference sequence). The CDR3, as DNA: TGTGCCAGCAGTTTATTGGGAGACGGCACTGAAGCTTTCTTT. Residues: CASSLLGDGTEAFF.

This clone appeared once. The sample contains more than one DNA sequence encoding this CDR3. The chain uses TRBV18 and TRBJ1-1, with 8 bases that match TRBD1. The V gene end was trimmed by 5 bases and the J gene end by 1 base; junction bases not matched to a gene: 3. This CDR3 is built from 14 residues. Germline CDR1 and CDR2: KGHSH and LQKENI. The CDR3 DNA follows: TGTGCCAGCTCATCCGACAGGGGGAACACTGAAGCTTTCTTT. Translated, it gives CASSSDRGNTEAFF.

This chain joins TRBV7-2 and TRBJ1-2; 7 bases are a match to TRBD1. The ends lost 5 bases at V and 6 bases at J; junction bases unmatched: 6. The V gene's germline CDR1 is SGHTA and CDR2 FQGNSA. The CDR3 has 13 amino acids. The CDR3 DNA sequence: TGTGCCAGCAGCCCCGGGACAGCGGATGGCTACACCTTC. It translates to CASSPGTADGYTF. Looking up the rest from reference TRBV7-2 and TRBJ1-2 gives the full variable domain: GAGVSQSPSNKVTEKGKDVELRCDPISGHTALYWYRQSLGQGLEFLIYFQGNSAPDKSGLPSDRFSAERTGGSVSTLTIQRTQQEDSAVYLCASSPGTADGYTFGSGTRLTVV.